This T cell receptor (beta chain) was identified during a study of OX40 agonist ivuxolimab in advanced cancers. The wider study: Patients received ivuxolimab, an intravenous treatment, every 2 weeks at 0.01 to 10 mg/kg.

Regarding this clone: Its antigen is currently unknown.

Germline V gene data show CDR1 as SGHTA and CDR2 as FQGNSA. Trimming took off 2 bases at V and 7 bases at J, with 8 bases between the two ends. The CDR3 contains 12 residues. Exclusion of a patient followed from autoimmune disease history or systemic immunosuppression. Generated by immunoSEQ multiplex PCR, the TCRdb table keeps only in-frame clones and is missing some. The repertoire has 90,000 to 100,000 clones, approximately 90% of them found once; the top ten carry around 0.82%. Study-wide findings and caveats: Fewer expanded clones were found on average in CD4+ than in CD8+ T cells.

This specimen consisted of CD4+ or CD8+ T cells sorted from blood, obtained in a trial of the OX40 agonist ivuxolimab. The sequence came from an adult with an advanced solid tumor such as melanoma, head and neck, liver or kidney cancer. The chain couples TRBV7-2 to TRBJ1-2; D not certain. As DNA, the CDR3 is TGTGCCAGCAGCTTACTTGCCCTTGGCTACACCTTC. Protein product: CASSLLALGYTF.